One sample yielded the 22 T cell receptor beta chains listed below, sequenced in a study of tumor-infiltrating lymphocytes in primary liver carcinoma. Out of unsorted whole blood came the blood RNA, and germline DNA was extracted as well. Starting from roughly 540 ng of total RNA, TCR beta cDNA was produced with a primer in the constant region. Slightly modified ARM-PCR with three nested multiplex PCR rounds yielded TCR beta libraries. The first two PCR rounds used TRBV1-TRBV30 forward primers with a C-beta reverse primer, about 10 cycles each. A single record per CDR3 protein comes from TCRdb applying MiXCR to the multiplex PCR reads. The sample lists roughly 180,000 distinct CDR3 sequences, over 50% occurring once. The sample taken for sequencing was peripheral blood. All receptors derive from a man aged 40-49 years with primary liver carcinoma and hepatitis B virus infection.

This clonotype has only a few counts. A much larger clone is a single base away; this may be a read error. J is TRBJ2-1 and V is TRBV11-3; no reliable D call. This CDR3 is 14 amino acids long. The V gene's germline CDR1 is SGHNT and CDR2 YENEEA. CDR3 amino acids: CASSWASRDNVQFF. The CDR3 nucleotides are TGTGCCAGCAGCTGGGCAAGTCGCGACAATGTGCAGTTCTTC. The whole variable domain, remainder taken from reference TRBV11-3 and TRBJ2-1, is EAGVVQSPRYKIIEKKQPVAFWCNPISGHNTLYWYLQNLGQGPELLIRYENEEAVDDSQLPKDRFSAERLKGVDSTLKIQPAELGDSAVYLCASSWASRDNVQFFGPGTRLTVL.

Note on this clonotype: One end of the junction varies from germline; a read error may be responsible. This rearrangement joins TRBV5-1 to TRBJ2-7, with 7 bases that match TRBD1. Germline V gene data show CDR1 as SGHRS and CDR2 as YFSETQ. This CDR3 is built from 14 residues. CDR3 nucleotides: TGTGTCAGCAGCCTTACAGGGGAATCCTACGAGCAGTACTTC. Amino acid sequence: CVSSLTGESYEQYF.

A word on this clonotype: At one end the junction does not follow the germline gene, possibly because of a read error. The gene calls are TRBV11-2 and TRBJ2-1; either TRBD1 or TRBD2 may fit D (6 bases each). The CDR3 totals 16 residues. Germline CDR1 is SGHAT and CDR2 is FQNNGV. The CDR3 region has the DNA TGTGCCAGCCGCAGGGGACTGAATCCCTTTTACAATGAGCAGTTGTTC. This codes for CASRRGLNPFYNEQLF. Based on the CDR3 plus reference TRBV11-2 and TRBJ2-1, the full variable domain is EAGVAQSPRYKIIEKRQSVAFWCNPISGHATLYWYQQILGQGPKLLIQFQNNGVVDDSQLPKDRFSAERLKGVDSTLKIQPAKLEDSAVYLCASRRGLNPFYNEQLFGPGTRLTVL.

A remark on this clonotype: Relative to the germline gene, one junction end is altered; a read error may explain this. CDR3 bases: TGTACCAGCAGCATGGGGGGAGACAGGGGCATTTCCTTCTCTGGGGCCAACGTCCTGACTTTC. Translated, it gives CTSSMGGDRGISFSGANVLTF. The gene calls are TRBV11-2 and TRBJ2-6, with TRBD1 matching 8 bases. Looked up from germline, CDR1 is SGHAT and CDR2 is FQNNGV. The CDR3 loop spans 21 amino acids.

This clonotype has a count of ten or more. V is TRBV11-2 and J is TRBJ1-2, with D possibly being TRBD1 (6 bases). The V gene lost 3 bases and the J gene lost 4 bases, with 15 bases spanning the gap. Germline V gives CDR1 SGHAT, CDR2 FQNNGV. The CDR3 extends over 15 amino acids. The CDR3, as DNA: TGTGCCAGCAGCTTTGGTACAGGGTTGGCCTATGGCTACACCTTC. Translated, it gives CASSFGTGLAYGYTF.

The chain carries TRBV6-1 and TRBJ2-7; D is perhaps TRBD2 (5 bases). In germline, CDR1 is MNHNS, CDR2 SASEGT. V was trimmed by 4 bases and J by 6 bases, leaving 13 bases between them. This CDR3 has 13 residues. Here the CDR3 DNA reads TGTGCCAGCAGTGTTACATGGCGGGCCGAGCAGTACTTC. It specifies CASSVTWRAEQYF.

This clonotype showed up just once. The junction departs from germline at one end; a sequencing error may be responsible. The V and J genes are TRBV29-1 and TRBJ2-3; D remains ambiguous. Germline CDR1 reads SQVTM; CDR2 reads ANQGSEA. The CDR3 consists of 16 residues. CDR3 in DNA: TGCAGCGTTGAGGCGGTTGGGTTGAAGTTAACTGATACGCGGTATTTT. Protein sequence: CSVEAVGLKLTDTRYF.

The genes are TRBV4-2 and TRBJ2-1; no reliable D call. CDR1 and CDR2 (germline): LGHNA, YNFKEQ. V shed 1 base and J shed 8 bases, with 3 bases lying between them. The CDR3 sequence is 11 residues long. This chain's CDR3 is CASSQADEQFF. The CDR3 coding sequence is TGTGCCAGCAGCCAAGCTGATGAGCAGTTCTTC.

The table lists this clonotype with a few counts. This chain joins TRBV30 and TRBJ1-1; D is ambiguous. Trimming pared 4 bases from V and 4 bases from J, leaving 16 bases between. Germline lookup yields CDR1 GTSNPN and CDR2 SVGIG (reference sequence). The CDR3 runs 14 residues. The DNA for the CDR3 is TGTGCCTGGATAGGCAGAGTGGTGAGCACTGAAGCTTTCTTT. This sequence encodes CAWIGRVVSTEAFF.

This clonotype showed up just a few times. Germline is not matched at one junction end, which may reflect a read error. The rearrangement joins TRBV6-1 to TRBJ2-1, with 11 bases fitting TRBD2. The CDR3 has 13 residues. The germline gives CDR1 MNHNS, CDR2 SASEGT. CDR3 in amino acids: CASRVAGGYEQFF. For the CDR3, the DNA is TGTGCTAGCAGGGTAGCGGGAGGGTATGAGCAGTTCTTC.

Of note for this clonotype: This may be a read error, as it is one base from a much larger clone. V and J are TRBV11-2 and TRBJ1-3; D unresolved. CDR1 is SGHAT and CDR2 is FQNNGV in the germline V gene. The CDR3 spans 11 residues. Here the CDR3 reads CASSFGNTICF. The CDR3, as DNA: TGTGCCAGCAGCTTTGGAAACACCATATGTTTT.

This sequence joins TRBV5-4 and TRBJ1-4; D gene unclear. CDR1 is SGHNT, CDR2 YYREEE, per germline (reference sequence). V lost 0 bases and J 8 bases, leaving 11 bases between the germline ends. The CDR3 runs 14 residues. CDR3 region: CASSLDGVEEKLFF. As DNA, the CDR3 is TGTGCCAGCAGCTTGGATGGGGTAGAGGAAAAACTGTTTTTT.

The genes are TRBV30 and TRBJ2-1, with 12 nucleotides matching TRBD1. Germline V lookup: CDR1 GTSNPN, CDR2 SVGIG (reference sequence). The CDR3 covers 14 residues. Losses at the gene ends were 5 bases for V and 8 bases for J; bases not matched to a gene: 7. CDR3 bases: TGTGCCTGGCAACACGGGACAGGGGGCTATGAGCAGTTCTTC. Residues: CAWQHGTGGYEQFF. The full variable domain, its missing parts supplied by reference TRBV30 and TRBJ2-1, is SQTIHQWPATLVQPVGSPLSLECTVEGTSNPNLYWYRQAAGRGLQLLFYSVGIGQISSEVPQNLSASRPQDRQFILSSKKLLLSDSGFYLCAWQHGTGGYEQFFGPGTRLTVL.

The V call is TRBV29-1, the J call TRBJ2-3; 7 bases are shared with TRBD2. This CDR3 region has 15 residues. CDR1 SQVTM and CDR2 ANQGSEA come from the germline V gene. V gave up 0 bases and J gave up 4 bases; unmatched junction bases: 7. CDR3 protein: CSVEEGGTTADTQYF. For the CDR3, the DNA is TGCAGCGTTGAAGAAGGAGGGACTACGGCAGATACGCAGTATTTT.

This clonotype has a handful of counts. One end of the junction fails to match germline, which may point to a read error. The chain has TRBV12-3 or TRBV12-4 and TRBJ2-1, with 7 bases fitting TRBD2. This CDR3 region has 13 residues. The CDR3, as DNA: TGTGCCAGCAGCTTAGGGACTAACAATGAGCAGTTCTTC. Translated: CASSLGTNNEQFF.

The chain combines TRBV11-2 with TRBJ1-5; no firm D call. This CDR3 comprises 14 residues. Trimming removed 7 bases from V and 2 bases from J, with 12 bases in between. The germline CDR1 and CDR2 sequences are SGHAT and FQNNGV. In nucleotides, the CDR3 is TGTGCCAGCAACTCGTCGGATGGCAATCAGCCCCAGCATTTT. Translated: CASNSSDGNQPQHF.

The rearrangement joins TRBV6-1 to TRBJ2-7; D may correspond to TRBD1 or TRBD2 (5 bases each). Between the trimmed V and J ends, which lost 3 bases and 3 bases, there was a span of 9 bases. The CDR3 totals 13 residues. From germline, CDR1 is MNHNS and CDR2 SASEGT. The CDR3 protein is CASSEGVRYEQYF. As DNA, the CDR3 is TGTGCCAGCAGTGAGGGGGTTCGCTACGAGCAGTACTTC.

The chain employs TRBV14 and TRBJ1-4, with TRBD1 matching over 9 bases. CDR1 and CDR2 from the germline V gene are SGHDN and FVKESK. The CDR3 spans 14 residues. V trimming: 3 bases; J trimming: 7 bases; junction bases outside the gene matches: 3. CDR3 region: CASSQTGGSEKLFF. In DNA form, the CDR3 reads TGTGCCAGCAGCCAGACAGGGGGTAGTGAAAAACTGTTTTTT.

This clonotype appeared a single time. Sequence at one end of the junction differs from germline and may be a read error. The rearrangement joins TRBV7-8 to TRBJ2-7, with D perhaps TRBD1 or TRBD2 (5 bases each). The V gene's germline CDR1 is SGHVS and CDR2 FQNEAQ. The CDR3 is made up of 15 amino acids. The chain's CDR3 is CDSSPGPPPGYEQYF. The CDR3 coding sequence is TGTGACAGCAGCCCGGGACCGCCCCCTGGCTACGAGCAGTACTTC.

This clonotype was found many times. CDR3 DNA sequence: TGCAGCGTTGCTCAGACCATGAACACTGAAGCTTTCTTT. It specifies CSVAQTMNTEAFF. This chain links TRBV29-1 with TRBJ1-1; no definite D call. CDR3 length equals 13 residues. With 4 bases removed from V and 0 bases from J, the gap between germline ends came to 9 bases. The V gene's germline CDR1 is SQVTM and CDR2 ANQGSEA.

On this clonotype: A read error is likely, as this CDR3 ends without the conserved phenylalanine or tryptophan. The gene calls are TRBV6-6 and TRBJ2-6; D may correspond to TRBD1 or TRBD2 (5 bases each). CDR3 length: 16 residues. The germline V gene has CDR1 MNHNY and CDR2 SVGAGI (reference sequence). Trimming pared 4 bases from V and 2 bases from J, leaving 12 bases between. Here the CDR3 DNA reads TGTGCCAGCAGTTTACAGCGAGGGGCTGGGGCCAACGTCCTGACTCTC. It specifies CASSLQRGAGANVLTL.

The chain has TRBV6-5 and TRBJ2-7, with D possibly called TRBD1 or TRBD2 (5 bases each). Germline V gives CDR1 MNHEY, CDR2 SVGAGI. The CDR3 totals 14 residues. The V end lost 6 bases, the J end lost 2 bases, and 14 bases lay between the germline ends. This CDR3 reads CASRFGADAYEQYF. In DNA form, the CDR3 reads TGTGCCAGCAGATTCGGGGCGGACGCCTACGAGCAGTACTTC.